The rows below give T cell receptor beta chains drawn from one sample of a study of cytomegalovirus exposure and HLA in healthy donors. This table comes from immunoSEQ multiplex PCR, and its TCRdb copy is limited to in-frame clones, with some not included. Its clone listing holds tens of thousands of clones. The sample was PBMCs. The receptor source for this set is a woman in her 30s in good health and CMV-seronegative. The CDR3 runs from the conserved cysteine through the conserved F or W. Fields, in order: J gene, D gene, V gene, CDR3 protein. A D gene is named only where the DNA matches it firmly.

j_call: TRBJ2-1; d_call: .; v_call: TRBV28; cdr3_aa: CASSLGGAGLNEQFF
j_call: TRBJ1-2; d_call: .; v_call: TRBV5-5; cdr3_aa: CASSLEGTQTNYGYTF
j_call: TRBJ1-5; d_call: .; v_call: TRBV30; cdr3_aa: CAWSRGRNQPQHF
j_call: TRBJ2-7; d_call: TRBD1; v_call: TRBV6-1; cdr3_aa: CASGGQGAYEQYF
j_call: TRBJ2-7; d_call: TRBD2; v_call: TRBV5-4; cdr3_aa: CASSLSGGGAYEQYF
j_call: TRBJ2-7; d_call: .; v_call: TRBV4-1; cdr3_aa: CASSQAEATSKVEQYF
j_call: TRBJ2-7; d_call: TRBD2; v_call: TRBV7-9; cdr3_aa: CASSRGSGLNNFYEQYF
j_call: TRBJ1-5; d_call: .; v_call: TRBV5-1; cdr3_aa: CASSLGPNQPQHF
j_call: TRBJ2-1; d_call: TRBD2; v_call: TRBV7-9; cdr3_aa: CASSLDFSGRENEQFF
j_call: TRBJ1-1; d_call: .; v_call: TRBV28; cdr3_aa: CASQKQGFGYRAEAFF
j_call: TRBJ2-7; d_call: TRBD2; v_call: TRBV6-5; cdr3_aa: CASSSREGSAYEQYF
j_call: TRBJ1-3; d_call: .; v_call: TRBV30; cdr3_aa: CAWSVQGNTIYF
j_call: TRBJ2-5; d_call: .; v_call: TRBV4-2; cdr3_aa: CASSQELFSETQYF
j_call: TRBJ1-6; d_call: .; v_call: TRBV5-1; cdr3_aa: CASRKDSSYNSPLHF
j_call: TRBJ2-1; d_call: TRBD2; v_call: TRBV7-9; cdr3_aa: CASSLQGTSGNYNEQFF
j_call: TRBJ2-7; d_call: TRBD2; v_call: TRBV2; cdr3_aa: CASSHSTSGVSYEQYF
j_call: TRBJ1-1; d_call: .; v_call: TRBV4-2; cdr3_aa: CASSQDPYTEAFF
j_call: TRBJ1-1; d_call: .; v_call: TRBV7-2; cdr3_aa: CASSQQVNTEAFF
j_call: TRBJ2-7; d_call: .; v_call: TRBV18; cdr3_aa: CASSPGRPYEQYF
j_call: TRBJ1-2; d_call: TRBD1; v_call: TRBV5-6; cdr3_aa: CASSSTGTGTNYGYTF
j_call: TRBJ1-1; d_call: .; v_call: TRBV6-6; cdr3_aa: CASSYGSGTEAFF
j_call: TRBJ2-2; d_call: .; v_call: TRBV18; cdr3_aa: CASSPLEGAGELFF
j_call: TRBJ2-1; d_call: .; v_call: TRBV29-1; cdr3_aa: CSVGMASEQFF
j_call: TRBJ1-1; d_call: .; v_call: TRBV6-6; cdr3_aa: CASSQGYTEAFF
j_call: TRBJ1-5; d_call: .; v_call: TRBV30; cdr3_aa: CAWSPKGNQPQHF
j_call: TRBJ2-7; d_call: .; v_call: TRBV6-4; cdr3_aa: CATFQGGYEQYF
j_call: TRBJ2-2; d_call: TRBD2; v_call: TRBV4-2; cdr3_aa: CASSQEGGTGELFF
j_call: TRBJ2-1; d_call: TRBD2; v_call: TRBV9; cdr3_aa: CASSVFSGGTNEQFF
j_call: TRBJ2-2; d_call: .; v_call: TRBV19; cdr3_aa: CASRELAGAGELFF
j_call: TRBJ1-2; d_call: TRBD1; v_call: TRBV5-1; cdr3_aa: CASSGDRGEPNYGYTF
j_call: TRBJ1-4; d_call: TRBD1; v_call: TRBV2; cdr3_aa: CASRETGNIEKLFF
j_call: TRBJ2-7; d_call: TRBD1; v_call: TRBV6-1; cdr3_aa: CASREAGTGSYEQYF
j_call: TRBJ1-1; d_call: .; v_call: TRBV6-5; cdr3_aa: CASSQRRVATEAFF
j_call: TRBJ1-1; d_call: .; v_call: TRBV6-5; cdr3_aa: CASSYGTRGENTEAFF
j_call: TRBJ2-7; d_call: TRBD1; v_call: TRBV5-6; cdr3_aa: CASTTGGLEQYF
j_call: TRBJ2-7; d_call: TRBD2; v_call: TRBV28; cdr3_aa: CASSYSGSIHEQYF
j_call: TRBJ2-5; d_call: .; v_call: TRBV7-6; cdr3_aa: CASSLTGVSETQYF
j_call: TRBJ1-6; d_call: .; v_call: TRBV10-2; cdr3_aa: CASSETRGRGPLHF
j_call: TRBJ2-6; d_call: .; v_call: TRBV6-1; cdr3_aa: CASSTGSSGANVLTF